Shown below are 2 T cell receptor beta chains from a single sample sequenced in a study of spatial heterogeneity in lung cancer. TCRdb recomputed calls from the 5' RACE reads with MiXCR, one row per CDR3 protein. The table lists around 100,000 distinct CDR3 sequences, about a tenth of them singletons. Time point given: blood at routine non-recurrence follow-up after resection. The sample in question was PBMCs, obtained at follow-up. The receptor source for this set is a female donor with early-stage non-small cell lung cancer.

The J gene is TRBJ1-1, the V gene TRBV20-1; D not resolved. This CDR3 spans 13 amino acids. Trimming took 0 bases from V and 0 from J, leaving 5 bases between them. Germline values: CDR1 DFQATT, CDR2 SNEGSKA (reference sequence). As DNA, the CDR3 is TGCAGTGCTAGAGACAGCATGAACACTGAAGCTTTCTTT. Translated: CSARDSMNTEAFF.

This clonotype appeared many times. The chain employs TRBV29-1 and TRBJ2-3, with 8 bases identical to TRBD2. CDR1 and CDR2 from the germline V gene are SQVTM and ANQGSEA. This CDR3 comprises 15 residues. The junction had 12 bases not matched to a gene; V was cut back by 7 bases and J by 3 bases. The CDR3 protein is CSAEGIRGRTDTQYF. The CDR3 coding sequence is TGCAGCGCTGAGGGTATACGCGGGAGGACAGATACGCAGTATTTT.